These T cell receptor beta chains were read from a single sample in a study of control samples from healthy donors and cancer patients. Clones were sequenced by immunoSEQ multiplex PCR, and TCRdb holds only the in-frame ones, with some missing. Here the sample spans around 67,000 clones, about nine tenths being singletons. Sequences were obtained from PBMCs. The origin of the receptors is a man between 60 and 75 years old with colorectal cancer. Each CDR3 is given with its conserved first and last residue. Fields, in order: D gene, clone size, J gene, V gene, CDR3 protein, CDR3 DNA. The D gene is left open where the match is weak. Clone size is shown for a subset of rows, as once, few, many or a class of expanded clone.

d_gene: .; abundance: .; j_gene: TRBJ2-3; v_gene: TRBV6-1; CDR3aa: CASSERGGVDTQYF; CDR3nt: TGTGCCAGCAGTGAAAGGGGGGGGGTTGATACGCAGTATTTT
d_gene: TRBD1; abundance: .; j_gene: TRBJ1-4; v_gene: TRBV10-2; CDR3aa: CASSRQGTNEKLFF; CDR3nt: TGCGCCAGCAGTAGACAGGGAACTAATGAAAAACTGTTTTTT
d_gene: .; abundance: .; j_gene: TRBJ2-1; v_gene: TRBV19; CDR3aa: CASSIDEGSYNEQFF; CDR3nt: TGTGCCAGTAGTATAGATGAGGGCAGCTACAATGAGCAGTTCTTC
d_gene: .; abundance: .; j_gene: TRBJ1-5; v_gene: TRBV9; CDR3aa: CASSPGRDYQPQHF; CDR3nt: TGTGCCAGCAGCCCTGGGAGGGACTATCAGCCCCAGCATTTT
d_gene: .; abundance: .; j_gene: TRBJ2-7; v_gene: TRBV28; CDR3aa: CASSKSWDEQYF; CDR3nt: TGTGCCAGCAGTAAGAGCTGGGACGAGCAGTACTTC
d_gene: .; abundance: once; j_gene: TRBJ1-2; v_gene: TRBV7-2; CDR3aa: CASSRTASTNYGYTF; CDR3nt: TGTGCCAGCAGCCGGACAGCATCTACTAACTATGGCTACACCTTC
d_gene: TRBD1; abundance: .; j_gene: TRBJ2-2; v_gene: TRBV30; CDR3aa: CAWSRDRGTGELFF; CDR3nt: TGTGCCTGGAGTCGGGACAGGGGGACCGGGGAGCTGTTTTTT
d_gene: TRBD2; abundance: .; j_gene: TRBJ2-5; v_gene: TRBV6-5; CDR3aa: CASRKTSFQETQYF; CDR3nt: TGTGCCAGCAGGAAGACTAGCTTCCAAGAGACCCAGTACTTC
d_gene: .; abundance: .; j_gene: TRBJ2-1; v_gene: TRBV19; CDR3aa: CASSGTVNEQFF; CDR3nt: TGTGCCAGTAGTGGAACAGTTAATGAGCAGTTCTTC
d_gene: .; abundance: .; j_gene: TRBJ2-2; v_gene: TRBV18; CDR3aa: CASSPPMRTGELFF; CDR3nt: TGTGCCAGCTCACCACCGATGAGAACCGGGGAGCTGTTTTTT
d_gene: .; abundance: .; j_gene: TRBJ1-1; v_gene: TRBV6-2/TRBV6-3; CDR3aa: CASSYPGQRAFF; CDR3nt: TGTGCCAGCAGTTACCCGGGACAAAGAGCTTTCTTT
d_gene: TRBD1; abundance: .; j_gene: TRBJ1-6; v_gene: TRBV12-5; CDR3aa: CASGLGQGLNSPLHF; CDR3nt: TGTGCTAGTGGTTTGGGACAGGGCCTAAATTCACCCCTCCACTTT
d_gene: .; abundance: once; j_gene: TRBJ2-3; v_gene: TRBV3-1/TRBV3-2; CDR3aa: CASRSGVTDTQYF; CDR3nt: TGTGCCAGCAGGTCGGGGGTAACAGATACGCAGTATTTT
d_gene: TRBD1; abundance: .; j_gene: TRBJ2-6; v_gene: TRBV18; CDR3aa: CASSLGQASSGANVLTF; CDR3nt: TGTGCCAGCTCCCTGGGACAGGCCAGCTCTGGGGCCAACGTCCTGACTTTC
d_gene: .; abundance: .; j_gene: TRBJ1-2; v_gene: TRBV6-5; CDR3aa: CATQSVDYGYTF; CDR3nt: TGTGCCACCCAGTCCGTAGACTATGGCTACACCTTC
d_gene: .; abundance: .; j_gene: TRBJ2-7; v_gene: TRBV19; CDR3aa: CASSPSSNYEQYF; CDR3nt: TGTGCCAGTAGTCCCTCCTCAAATTACGAGCAGTACTTC
d_gene: TRBD1; abundance: .; j_gene: TRBJ2-7; v_gene: TRBV19; CDR3aa: CATKQGTGNYEQYF; CDR3nt: TGTGCCACGAAACAGGGGACAGGCAACTACGAGCAGTACTTC
d_gene: .; abundance: .; j_gene: TRBJ2-1; v_gene: TRBV9; CDR3aa: CASSVQSSSYNEQFF; CDR3nt: TGTGCCAGCAGCGTACAGTCTTCGAGCTACAATGAGCAGTTCTTC
d_gene: TRBD1; abundance: .; j_gene: TRBJ2-2; v_gene: TRBV13; CDR3aa: CASSLDRGSGTGELFF; CDR3nt: TGTGCCAGCAGCTTAGACAGGGGGTCGGGCACCGGGGAGCTGTTTTTT
d_gene: .; abundance: .; j_gene: TRBJ2-4; v_gene: TRBV5-4; CDR3aa: CASSFGGQKNIQYF; CDR3nt: TGTGCCAGCAGCTTCGGGGGGCAGAAAAACATTCAGTACTTC
d_gene: TRBD1; abundance: .; j_gene: TRBJ2-1; v_gene: TRBV4-1; CDR3aa: CASSPLTGASGNEQFF; CDR3nt: TGCGCCAGCAGCCCGCTAACAGGGGCGAGCGGCAATGAGCAGTTCTTC